The rows below give T cell receptor beta chains drawn from one sample of a study of blood T cell repertoires in COVID-19. The protocol was immunoSEQ multiplex PCR, while the TCRdb copy is restricted to in-frame clones and leaves out a portion. The repertoire includes around 230,000 clones, 75% to 90% of them detected once, and 0.72% sits in the top ten. The sample was peripheral blood. These receptors all come from a man between 40 and 49 years old with acute or convalescent COVID-19. Each CDR3 is given with its conserved first and last residue. The D gene is left open where the match is weak. Rows may omit the clone size; those that give it use once, few, many or a size class.

DNA: TGTGCCAGCAGTTTCTCGAGTAACTACGAGCAGTACTTC
CDR3: CASSFSSNYEQYF
D: NA
V: TRBV12-3/TRBV12-4
J: TRBJ2-7
size: NA

DNA: TGTGCCAGTAGTCCAGGGACAGTCCTATCGCGCTACACCTTC
CDR3: CASSPGTVLSRYTF
D: TRBD1
V: TRBV19
J: TRBJ1-2
size: few

DNA: TGTGCCAGCAGTTCGGACAGGGTCACAAGAGAGACCCAGTACTTC
CDR3: CASSSDRVTRETQYF
D: TRBD1
V: TRBV5-6
J: TRBJ2-5
size: NA

DNA: TGTGCCAGTAGTATTCTCCCGGCTAGCGGGAGCTCCAATGAGCAGTTCTTC
CDR3: CASSILPASGSSNEQFF
D: TRBD2
V: TRBV19
J: TRBJ2-1
size: NA

DNA: TGTGCCAGCAGTTCAAGACGGGCAACTAATGAAAAACTGTTTTTT
CDR3: CASSSRRATNEKLFF
D: NA
V: TRBV28
J: TRBJ1-4
size: NA

DNA: TGTGCCAGCAGTTTATCTAGCGGGGGCTCCTACGAGCAGTACTTC
CDR3: CASSLSSGGSYEQYF
D: TRBD2
V: TRBV6-5
J: TRBJ2-7
size: NA

DNA: TGTGCCAGCAGTGATGAAGCGGGGCTCCCAACGGGTAGCTCCTACGAGCAGTACTTC
CDR3: CASSDEAGLPTGSSYEQYF
D: TRBD2
V: TRBV6-1
J: TRBJ2-7
size: NA

DNA: TGTGCCATCAGCCTAACCGTGGAGGGAAACACTGAAGCTTTCTTT
CDR3: CAISLTVEGNTEAFF
D: NA
V: TRBV10-3
J: TRBJ1-1
size: once

DNA: TGTGCCACCAGTGGTGCGGGAATCTTGAATGAGCAGTTCTTC
CDR3: CATSGAGILNEQFF
D: NA
V: TRBV24-1
J: TRBJ2-1
size: NA

DNA: TGCGCCAGCAGCCCTGGACAGGGACGTTATGGCTACACCTTC
CDR3: CASSPGQGRYGYTF
D: TRBD1
V: TRBV4-1
J: TRBJ1-2
size: NA

DNA: TGTGCCAGCAGCTTATCTCCCTCTACTAGCACCGACGAGCAGTACTTC
CDR3: CASSLSPSTSTDEQYF
D: NA
V: TRBV13
J: TRBJ2-7
size: NA

DNA: TGTGCCAGCAGGACCCCCAGGAGGGGCACAGATACGCAGTATTTT
CDR3: CASRTPRRGTDTQYF
D: NA
V: TRBV6-5
J: TRBJ2-3
size: once

DNA: TGTGCCAGCAGCTTAGTATTCCAGGTAGAAGCTTTCTTT
CDR3: CASSLVFQVEAFF
D: NA
V: TRBV7-2
J: TRBJ1-1
size: once

DNA: TGTGCCAGCAGCCACCCTCTCTCCTTC
CDR3: CASSHPLSF
D: NA
V: TRBV3-1/TRBV3-2
J: TRBJ1-2
size: NA

DNA: TGTGCCAGCAGTTTCGAGGGTCAGCCCCAGCATTTT
CDR3: CASSFEGQPQHF
D: NA
V: TRBV27
J: TRBJ1-5
size: NA

DNA: TGTGCCAGCAGTTGGCAGGCGATCTATGGCTACACCTTC
CDR3: CASSWQAIYGYTF
D: NA
V: TRBV6-2/TRBV6-3
J: TRBJ1-2
size: NA

DNA: TGTGCCAGCTCCAGCGGGAGTACCCTTCGGGAGTTCTTC
CDR3: CASSSGSTLREFF
D: TRBD2
V: TRBV11-1
J: TRBJ2-1
size: NA

DNA: TGTGCCAGCAGCCCCCAGAACACCGGGGAGCTGTTTTTT
CDR3: CASSPQNTGELFF
D: NA
V: TRBV9
J: TRBJ2-2
size: once

DNA: TGTGCCAGTAGTATATACCGGGGAGGAGTTGGAGAGCAGTACTTC
CDR3: CASSIYRGGVGEQYF
D: NA
V: TRBV19
J: TRBJ2-7
size: NA

DNA: TGTGCCAGCAGCGTACGGACAAAGGAAAAACTGTTTTTT
CDR3: CASSVRTKEKLFF
D: NA
V: TRBV11-2
J: TRBJ1-4
size: NA

DNA: TGTGCCAGTAGTATATGGGGGACAGGGAAAAATGAGCAGTTCTTC
CDR3: CASSIWGTGKNEQFF
D: TRBD1
V: TRBV19
J: TRBJ2-1
size: once

DNA: TGTGCCAGCAGTTACACGACAGGGCGGGCCCAGTACTTC
CDR3: CASSYTTGRAQYF
D: TRBD1
V: TRBV6-5
J: TRBJ2-5
size: NA

DNA: TGTGCCAGCAGGGTGGGCAGCTCCTACGAGCAGTACTTC
CDR3: CASRVGSSYEQYF
D: NA
V: TRBV28
J: TRBJ2-7
size: NA

DNA: TGTGCCAGCAGCCAAGTGATACGAGCCGATACGCAGTATTTT
CDR3: CASSQVIRADTQYF
D: NA
V: TRBV3-1/TRBV3-2
J: TRBJ2-3
size: NA

DNA: TGTGCCAGCAGCGCACTCTCTGGGGCCAACGTCCTGACTTTC
CDR3: CASSALSGANVLTF
D: NA
V: TRBV9
J: TRBJ2-6
size: NA

DNA: TGTGCCAGCACCCAAGAGGGGCACGGTGAAGCTTTCTTT
CDR3: CASTQEGHGEAFF
D: NA
V: TRBV14
J: TRBJ1-1
size: NA

DNA: TGTGCCATCAGTGGGGAGACTAGCAATCAGCCCCAGCATTTT
CDR3: CAISGETSNQPQHF
D: NA
V: TRBV10-3
J: TRBJ1-5
size: NA

DNA: TGTGCCAGCAGTGCCTCCGGGAGCAATCAGCCCCAGCATTTT
CDR3: CASSASGSNQPQHF
D: NA
V: TRBV25-1
J: TRBJ1-5
size: NA

DNA: TGTGCCAGCAGTCGACGGGCAGGGGGCTTCTACGAGCAGTACTTC
CDR3: CASSRRAGGFYEQYF
D: TRBD1
V: TRBV27
J: TRBJ2-7
size: NA

DNA: TGCGCCAGCAGCCAGACCGGGATTGGGGAGTCACCCCTCCACTTT
CDR3: CASSQTGIGESPLHF
D: NA
V: TRBV4-1
J: TRBJ1-6
size: NA

DNA: TGCAGCGTTGACTTCGGGTTCACAGATACGCAGTATTTT
CDR3: CSVDFGFTDTQYF
D: NA
V: TRBV29-1
J: TRBJ2-3
size: NA

DNA: TGTGCCAGCACCGGGACTAGCGCCTCGGGGGCCCAGTACTTC
CDR3: CASTGTSASGAQYF
D: TRBD2
V: TRBV2
J: TRBJ2-5
size: NA

DNA: TGTGCCAGCAGTTATCAGGGTCACTACGAGCAGTACTTC
CDR3: CASSYQGHYEQYF
D: NA
V: TRBV27
J: TRBJ2-7
size: NA

DNA: TGTGCCAGCAGTTTATCGGGACTAGCGGGAGGTCAGTATTTT
CDR3: CASSLSGLAGGQYF
D: TRBD2
V: TRBV27
J: TRBJ2-3
size: NA

DNA: TGTGCCAGCAGCCCCTACATTGAGGGGAACACTGAAGCTTTCTTT
CDR3: CASSPYIEGNTEAFF
D: NA
V: TRBV7-9
J: TRBJ1-1
size: NA

DNA: TGTGCCAGCAGTACAGGGGGGACGCAAGAGACCCAGTACTTC
CDR3: CASSTGGTQETQYF
D: TRBD1
V: TRBV6-6
J: TRBJ2-5
size: NA

DNA: TGTGCCAGCAGCTTAGCGGGGGGATATCAGCCCCAGCATTTT
CDR3: CASSLAGGYQPQHF
D: NA
V: TRBV7-9
J: TRBJ1-5
size: NA

DNA: TGTGCCAGCAGTTACTTGGGACAGGGTTCATCCGGGGAGCTGTTTTTT
CDR3: CASSYLGQGSSGELFF
D: TRBD1
V: TRBV6-6
J: TRBJ2-2
size: NA

DNA: TGTGCCAGCAGCTCTCAGATCTCCTACGAGCAGTACTTC
CDR3: CASSSQISYEQYF
D: NA
V: TRBV7-9
J: TRBJ2-7
size: NA